The 30 T cell receptor beta chains below come from one sample, sequenced in a study of T cells in Graves' hyperthyroidism and ophthalmopathy. Amplified TCR beta CDR3 regions derived from RNA transcripts. First-round RT-PCR targeting the TCR CDR3 was performed with the HTBI primer set. Each CDR3 protein gets one entry after TCRdb re-called the multiplex PCR reads with MiXCR. This table has hundreds of thousands of distinct CDR3 sequences, less than 25% appearing once. The sequenced sample consisted of blood. These TCRs come from a man under 40 with Graves' ophthalmopathy.

Many counts were recorded for this clonotype. CDR3 in DNA: TGTGCCAGCAGTCCCGCCGGGAAGAAAGAGACCCAGTACTTC. Amino acid sequence: CASSPAGKKETQYF. The rearrangement joins TRBV28 to TRBJ2-5, with D perhaps matching TRBD2 (5 bases). In germline, CDR1 is MDHEN, CDR2 SYDVKM. Trimming pared 5 bases from V and 3 bases from J, leaving 13 bases between. This CDR3 comprises 14 residues.

This clonotype was seen a few times. V usage is TRBV19 and J usage is TRBJ2-2; 11 bases line up with TRBD2. Germline CDR1 reads LNHDA; CDR2 reads SQIVND (reference sequence). Trimming at V came to 6 bases and at J to 1 base, leaving 13 bases not matched to a gene. This CDR3 has 19 amino acids. The CDR3 coding sequence is TGTGCCAGTAGCCAGATAGCGGGAGGGGACCGACTGAACACCGGGGAGCTGTTTTTT. It translates to CASSQIAGGDRLNTGELFF.

This clonotype was detected ten times or more. The chain recombines TRBV7-2 with TRBJ2-3; unclear D gene. The CDR3 sequence is 14 residues long. Germline CDR1 and CDR2: SGHTA and FQGNSA. V gave up 0 bases and J gave up 2 bases, with 6 bases separating them. The CDR3 here is CASSLAPDTDTQYF. The CDR3 DNA follows: TGTGCCAGCAGCTTAGCGCCAGACACAGATACGCAGTATTTT.

In this sample, this clonotype turned up many times. The chain uses TRBV30 and TRBJ2-7; TRBD2 agrees at 8 bases. The V gene's germline CDR1 is GTSNPN and CDR2 SVGIG (reference sequence). The J segment lost 0 bases and the V segment lost 5 bases, leaving 6 bases of the junction unmatched. The CDR3 is 14 amino acids. The CDR3 reads CAWAGTRASYEQYF. The DNA of the CDR3 is TGTGCCTGGGCCGGGACTAGGGCCTCCTACGAGCAGTACTTC.

Worth noting for this clonotype: A much larger clone lies a single base off, so this may be a read error. The CDR3 sequence: CASRAGISRETQYF. The CDR3 DNA reads as TGTGCCAGCCGAGCCGGGATCAGTAGGGAGACCCAGTACTTC. The rearrangement links TRBV28 to TRBJ2-5; perhaps TRBD2 as D (5 bases). The germline CDR1 and CDR2 sequences are MDHEN and SYDVKM. CDR3 length: 14 residues. V gave up 8 bases and J gave up 5 bases, with 18 bases separating them.

The chain carries TRBV20-1 and TRBJ1-1; no clear D. V dropped 1 base and J dropped 5 bases, with 11 bases sitting between them. The CDR3 runs 13 residues. Germline CDR1 reads DFQATT; CDR2 reads SNEGSKA (reference sequence). CDR3 bases: TGCAGTGCTAGAGCCGAACACCGGACTGAAGCTTTCTTT. Protein product: CSARAEHRTEAFF.

This clonotype was seen repeatedly, ten times or more. The gene calls are TRBV5-1 and TRBJ2-3; a possible D gene is TRBD2 (6 bases). Per germline, CDR1 SGHRS and CDR2 YFSETQ. V was pared by 3 bases and J by 5 bases, with 10 bases between. The CDR3 consists of 13 residues. The CDR3 loop reads CASSSKGGDTQYF. The DNA of the CDR3 is TGCGCCAGCAGCTCGAAGGGAGGAGATACGCAGTATTTT.

This clonotype was recorded many times. This rearrangement joins TRBV20-1 to TRBJ2-5; D is uncertain. V lost 3 bases to trimming and J lost 2 bases, with 10 bases between them. The CDR3 is 13 residues long. Germline-derived CDR1 and CDR2 are DFQATT and SNEGSKA (reference sequence). For the CDR3, the DNA is TGCAGTGCTAGTCGTGGGCGACAAGAGACCCAGTACTTC. Protein sequence: CSASRGRQETQYF.

Only a few counts were recorded for this clonotype. V is TRBV5-1 and J is TRBJ2-7; no clear D gene. The CDR3 extends over 14 amino acids. In germline, CDR1 is SGHRS, CDR2 YFSETQ. V lost 0 bases, J lost 6 bases, and 13 bases lay in between. The CDR3 here is CASSLELAQREQYF. In DNA form, the CDR3 reads TGCGCCAGCAGCTTGGAATTGGCCCAGCGCGAGCAGTACTTC.

The V and J genes are TRBV7-9 and TRBJ2-2, with a weak D call TRBD2 (6 bases). CDR1 and CDR2 (germline): SEHNR, FQNEAQ (reference sequence). CDR3 length equals 14 residues. The V and J ends lost 5 bases and 7 bases respectively, with 14 bases between them. CDR3 nucleotide sequence: TGTGCCAGCAGCAGATGGACTAATGACGGGGAGCTGTTTTTT. This encodes CASSRWTNDGELFF.

This chain joins TRBV28 and TRBJ1-5; 9 positions match TRBD1. Germline lookup yields CDR1 MDHEN and CDR2 SYDVKM. The CDR3 has 14 residues. J lost 6 bases, V lost 8 bases, and 8 bases had no gene match. The CDR3 reads CASRTGEFRQPQHF. In nucleotides, the CDR3 is TGTGCCAGCCGGACAGGGGAGTTTCGTCAGCCCCAGCATTTT.

In this sample, this clonotype turned up a few times. The CDR3 reads CASSYAGLARNNEQFF. In DNA, the CDR3 is TGTGCCAGCAGTTATGCGGGACTAGCGAGGAACAATGAGCAGTTCTTC. The rearrangement links TRBV28 to TRBJ2-1; 10 bases line up with TRBD2. This CDR3 has 16 amino acids. V lost 4 bases to trimming and J lost 5 bases; unmatched junction nucleotides: 8. Germline assignment: CDR1 MDHEN and CDR2 SYDVKM.

About this clonotype itself: With a much larger clone just one base away, this may be a read error. The CDR3 loop reads CASCLFRGTDTQYF. CDR3 DNA: TGTGCCAGCTGTCTCTTTCGGGGCACAGATACGCAGTATTTT. V usage is TRBV12-3 or TRBV12-4 and J usage is TRBJ2-3; D unresolved. There are 14 residues in the CDR3. Trimming cost V 8 bases and J 1 base, with 13 bases left between them.

This clonotype was observed at least ten times. This sequence joins TRBV24-1 and TRBJ1-5; D remains unclear. Trimming removed 9 bases at V and 3 bases at J, with 8 bases between. Germline V gives CDR1 KGHDR, CDR2 SFDVKD. This CDR3 has 12 residues. CDR3 residues: CATSGPNQPQHF. The CDR3 DNA reads as TGTGCCACCTCCGGGCCCAATCAGCCCCAGCATTTT.

V is TRBV10-1 and J is TRBJ2-1, with D perhaps TRBD2 (7 bases). Trimming removed 0 bases at V and 6 bases at J, with 12 bases between. Germline loops: CDR1 WNHNN, CDR2 SYGVQD (reference sequence). The CDR3 length is 15 residues. CDR3 residues: CASSESNAGANEQFF. Here the CDR3 DNA reads TGCGCCAGCAGTGAGTCGAACGCGGGGGCCAATGAGCAGTTCTTC.

This clonotype was found many times. The J gene is TRBJ1-5, the V gene TRBV11-2; a possible D gene is TRBD1 (5 bases). Per the germline V gene, CDR1 is SGHAT and CDR2 is FQNNGV. Trimming shortened V by 2 bases and J by 7 bases, and 15 bases separated the two germline ends. The CDR3 consists of 15 residues. CDR3 region: CASSLSGRGHQPQHF. The CDR3 DNA reads TGTGCCAGCAGCTTATCCGGCCGGGGCCACCAGCCCCAGCATTTT.

This sequence joins TRBV20-1 and TRBJ1-2; D not resolved. Germline loops: CDR1 DFQATT, CDR2 SNEGSKA (reference sequence). CDR3 length: 13 residues. With 6 bases removed from V and 4 bases from J, the gap between germline ends came to 15 bases. The DNA of the CDR3 is TGCAGTGCCCCCCCCGGCCACGGCTATGGCTACACCTTC. The encoded protein is CSAPPGHGYGYTF.

The rearrangement uses TRBV5-4 and TRBJ1-1, with TRBD1 identical over 8 bases. The germline gives CDR1 SGHNT, CDR2 YYREEE (reference sequence). The V and J ends lost 2 bases and 5 bases, in that order; junction bases with no gene match: 8. The CDR3 has 15 amino acids. CDR3 bases: TGTGCCAGCAGCTTAACTGGACAGGGACGAACTGAAGCTTTCTTT. Translated: CASSLTGQGRTEAFF. Full variable domain (outside the CDR3, taken from reference TRBV5-4 and TRBJ1-1): ETGVTQSPTHLIKTRGQQVTLRCSSQSGHNTVSWYQQALGQGPQFIFQYYREEENGRGNFPPRFSGLQFPNYSSELNVNALELDDSALYLCASSLTGQGRTEAFFGQGTRLTVV.

The gene calls are TRBV19 and TRBJ1-3; 7 nucleotides line up with TRBD1. This CDR3 spans 14 amino acids. Germline-derived CDR1 and CDR2 are LNHDA and SQIVND (reference sequence). V was pared by 7 bases and J by 3 bases, with 6 bases of the junction left unmatched. DNA for the CDR3: TGTGCCAGTACGACAGGGTTAGGTGGAAACACCATATATTTT. This translates into CASTTGLGGNTIYF.

This clonotype was observed many times. V gene TRBV18 combines with J gene TRBJ1-1, with TRBD1 as a possible D gene (5 bases). Germline V lookup: CDR1 KGHSH, CDR2 LQKENI. This CDR3 has 16 amino acids. Trimming shortened V by 2 bases and J by 4 bases, and 17 bases separated the two germline ends. CDR3 amino acids: CASSPVGLGAGTEAFF. Here the CDR3 DNA reads TGTGCCAGCTCACCAGTCGGGCTAGGGGCCGGCACTGAAGCTTTCTTT. Variable domain in full (rest from reference TRBV18 and TRBJ1-1): NAGVMQNPRHLVRRRGQEARLRCSPMKGHSHVYWYRQLPEEGLKFMVYLQKENIIDESGMPKERFSAEFPKEGPSILRIQQVVRGDSAAYFCASSPVGLGAGTEAFFGQGTRLTVV.

This clonotype was seen a few times. A read error may explain this, as a much larger clone is one base away. The chain is built from TRBV12-3 or TRBV12-4 and TRBJ1-5; 7 positions match TRBD1. The J segment lost 0 bases and the V segment lost 6 bases, leaving 5 bases of the junction unmatched. The CDR3 covers 15 residues. This CDR3 reads CASSRQGGSNQPQHF. CDR3 in DNA: TGTGCCAGCAGCCGACAGGGCGGTAGCAATCAGCCCCAGCATTTT.

This clonotype was counted ten times or more. The chain is built from TRBV20-1 and TRBJ2-5; D gene uncertain. This CDR3 is built from 11 residues. Germline-derived CDR1 and CDR2 are DFQATT and SNEGSKA (reference sequence). V lost 4 bases and J 4 bases, leaving 7 bases between the germline ends. CDR3 DNA: TGCAGTGCTACCGACCCAGAGACCCAGTACTTC. It yields the protein CSATDPETQYF.

This clonotype showed up many times. The chain combines TRBV6-2 or TRBV6-3 with TRBJ2-7; no reliable D call. Per germline, CDR1 MNHEY and CDR2 SVGEGT. This CDR3 is built from 13 residues. V was shortened by 10 bases and J by 2 bases, with 15 bases between the two germline ends. CDR3 bases: TGTGCCACCCGACTGACCCCTACCTACGAGCAGTACTTC. Amino acid sequence: CATRLTPTYEQYF.

The chain is built from TRBV7-9 and TRBJ2-5, with 9 positions matching TRBD1. This CDR3 has 17 residues. In germline, CDR1 is SEHNR, CDR2 FQNEAQ (reference sequence). Germline trimming cut 2 bases from V and 2 bases from J; bases unmatched to any gene: 9. The CDR3 is CASSLLGQGRPQETQYF. The CDR3 DNA reads TGTGCCAGCAGCTTATTGGGACAGGGCCGCCCTCAAGAGACCCAGTACTTC. Complete variable domain (other parts from reference TRBV7-9 and TRBJ2-5): DTGVSQNPRHKITKRGQNVTFRCDPISEHNRLYWYRQTLGQGPEFLTYFQNEAQLEKSRLLSDRFSAERPKGSFSTLEIQRTEQGDSAMYLCASSLLGQGRPQETQYFGPGTRLLVL.

In its sample, this clonotype was seen a few times. This chain connects TRBV10-3 to TRBJ1-5, with D unclear. Germline lookup yields CDR1 ENHRY and CDR2 SYGVKD. CDR3 length equals 14 residues. V dropped 5 bases and J dropped 5 bases, with 13 bases sitting between them. The CDR3 is CAISIDMDYQPQHF. The CDR3 coding sequence is TGTGCCATCAGTATCGACATGGACTATCAGCCCCAGCATTTT.

Only a few counts were recorded for this clonotype. The V gene is TRBV27, the J gene TRBJ2-1; 8 nucleotides align to TRBD2. V trimming: 6 bases; J trimming: 8 bases; junction bases outside the gene matches: 9. Germline V gene lookup returns CDR1 MNHEY and CDR2 SMNVEV (reference sequence). The CDR3 loop spans 14 amino acids. In DNA, the CDR3 is TGTGCCAGCAGGTTAGGGACTAGGGAGGATGAGCAGTTCTTC. Amino acid sequence: CASRLGTREDEQFF.

The chain recombines TRBV10-3 with TRBJ1-5; 7 bases match TRBD1. Germline lookup yields CDR1 ENHRY and CDR2 SYGVKD. Trimming removed 3 bases from V and 2 bases from J; junction bases left unmatched: 4. The length of the CDR3 is 15 residues. The CDR3 spells CAISEGGGGNQPQHF. The CDR3 DNA reads as TGTGCCATCAGTGAAGGAGGGGGCGGCAATCAGCCCCAGCATTTT.

The sample holds many counts of this clonotype. V gene TRBV5-1 combines with J gene TRBJ1-1, with a weak D call TRBD1 (5 bases). Trimming took 4 bases from V and 1 from J, leaving 8 bases between them. The CDR3 is 13 amino acids. Germline CDR1 is SGHRS and CDR2 is YFSETQ. This CDR3 reads CASSGAGNTEAFF. The CDR3 DNA reads as TGCGCCAGCAGCGGGGCAGGGAACACTGAAGCTTTCTTT.

This clonotype was counted between two and nine times. The chain uses TRBV28 and TRBJ2-2; 12 nucleotides align to TRBD2. CDR1 and CDR2 from the germline V gene are MDHEN and SYDVKM. V shed 3 bases and J 0 bases; nucleotides not matched to a gene: 5. The CDR3 spans 18 residues. CDR3 DNA sequence: TGTGCCAGCAGTTTCAGGACTAGCGGGAAAACGAACACCGGGGAGCTGTTTTTT. It yields the protein CASSFRTSGKTNTGELFF. Based on the CDR3 plus reference TRBV28 and TRBJ2-2, the full variable domain is DVKVTQSSRYLVKRTGEKVFLECVQDMDHENMFWYRQDPGLGLRLIYFSYDVKMKEKGDIPEGYSVSREKKERFSLILESASTNQTSMYLCASSFRTSGKTNTGELFFGEGSRLTVL.

The chain links TRBV28 to TRBJ1-2, with TRBD1 as a possible D gene (5 bases). The CDR3 is made up of 13 amino acids. CDR1 is MDHEN and CDR2 is SYDVKM in the germline V gene. V was clipped by 4 bases and J by 4 bases, with 10 bases between them. CDR3 sequence reads: CASSSGTLYGYTF. The CDR3 DNA follows: TGTGCCAGCAGTTCCGGGACCCTCTATGGCTACACCTTC.